Listed below are T cell receptor beta chains from one sample, sequenced in a study of Ad26.COV2.S vaccination and SARS-CoV-2 variants. Generated by immunoSEQ multiplex PCR, the TCRdb table keeps only in-frame clones and is missing some. The sample yields approximately 250,000 clones, roughly nine tenths seen once. The sample consisted of peripheral blood, taken in a trial of Ad26.COV2.S vaccine versus placebo. The receptor set was obtained from a person aged 18-65 years who received the Ad26.COV2.S COVID-19 vaccine or a placebo. CDR3s include the opening cysteine and the closing phenylalanine or tryptophan. A D gene is named only where the DNA matches it firmly. A clone size is listed for some rows: how often the clone was seen (once, few, many), or a class if it is expanded.

DNA | CDR3 | J | V | size | D
TGTGCCAGCAGCCGACTGACTAGCGGCCCAGATACGCAGTATTTT | CASSRLTSGPDTQYF | TRBJ2-3 | TRBV7-9 | NA | TRBD2
TGCGCCAGCAGCCGGGACACTTCTAACTATGGCTACACCTTC | CASSRDTSNYGYTF | TRBJ1-2 | TRBV5-1 | NA | NA
TGTGCTAGTTCCCCCCGGAGTCTAGAAGGCGAGCAGTACTTC | CASSPRSLEGEQYF | TRBJ2-7 | TRBV12-5 | NA | NA
TGTGCTAGTGGTTCCCCTATAGCGGGGGGGCGAGAGACCCAGTACTTC | CASGSPIAGGRETQYF | TRBJ2-5 | TRBV12-5 | NA | TRBD2
TGTGCCAGCAGGAACACAGGGGTCGATACGCAGTATTTT | CASRNTGVDTQYF | TRBJ2-3 | TRBV6-5 | NA | TRBD1
TGTGCCAGCAGAGCACTAGCGCGCCCCTACGAGCAGTACTTC | CASRALARPYEQYF | TRBJ2-7 | TRBV5-4 | NA | TRBD2
TGTGCCAGCAGCGGACAGCCGGGACTAGGACGGAATGAGCAGTTCTTC | CASSGQPGLGRNEQFF | TRBJ2-1 | TRBV7-6 | NA | TRBD2
TGCGCCAGCAGCTCAAAGGACAGCAGCTACGAGCAGTACTTC | CASSSKDSSYEQYF | TRBJ2-7 | TRBV5-1 | NA | NA
TGTGCCAGCAGTCGGTCAACAGTCGGTAACACCATATATTTT | CASSRSTVGNTIYF | TRBJ1-3 | TRBV2 | many | NA
TGTGCCAGCAGTTTAGGGTCAGCCTCGTCCGGGGAGCTGTTTTTT | CASSLGSASSGELFF | TRBJ2-2 | TRBV6-2/TRBV6-3 | NA | NA
TGTGCCAGCGGTCAATCAGTTGGGACTGAAGCTTTCTTT | CASGQSVGTEAFF | TRBJ1-1 | TRBV7-3 | few | NA
TGTGCCAGCAGCTTAAGGGACAGGGGCACGGATACGCAGTATTTT | CASSLRDRGTDTQYF | TRBJ2-3 | TRBV7-2 | NA | TRBD1
TGTGCCAGCAGCTTATTTGAGGGGGGGAGGCCGTATGGCTACACCTTC | CASSLFEGGRPYGYTF | TRBJ1-2 | TRBV7-2 | NA | NA
TGTGCCAGCAGCATCACCAGGGGGGCTGGTTCACCCCTCCACTTT | CASSITRGAGSPLHF | TRBJ1-6 | TRBV11-2 | NA | TRBD1
TGTGCCAGCAGCGAGACACTCACAGATACGCAGTATTTT | CASSETLTDTQYF | TRBJ2-3 | TRBV5-6 | NA | NA
TGTGCCAGCAGCACCGACAGGGACGGCAATCAGCCCCAGCATTTT | CASSTDRDGNQPQHF | TRBJ1-5 | TRBV7-9 | many | TRBD1
TGTGCCAGCAGTTCCCTCGGACAGGCTGGTAACACTGAAGCTTTCTTT | CASSSLGQAGNTEAFF | TRBJ1-1 | TRBV6-5 | NA | TRBD1
TGCGCCAGCAGCTTGGCCCCGGGGCAGCGTAATGAAAAACTGTTTTTT | CASSLAPGQRNEKLFF | TRBJ1-4 | TRBV5-1 | once | NA
TGTGCCAGCAGCCGACATAATTCACCCCTCCACTTT | CASSRHNSPLHF | TRBJ1-6 | TRBV7-8 | NA | NA
TGTGCCAGCAGCGGTCCGGAGACCCAGTACTTC | CASSGPETQYF | TRBJ2-5 | TRBV7-2 | NA | NA
TGTGCCAGTAGTACTACTAGCGGGGGACCCTACAATGAGCAGTTCTTC | CASSTTSGGPYNEQFF | TRBJ2-1 | TRBV19 | once | TRBD2
TGTGCCAGCAGTTCCCAGGGTAGGAGGGCTTTCTTT | CASSSQGRRAFF | TRBJ1-1 | TRBV27 | NA | NA
TGTGCCAGCAGCTTAGTAAAGCTTGTAACCTCTGGAAACACCATATATTTT | CASSLVKLVTSGNTIYF | TRBJ1-3 | TRBV11-2 | once | NA
TGCGCCAGCAGCCAAGCCTCTGGGGCTTCGGGGATGGCCAAAAACATTCAGTACTTC | CASSQASGASGMAKNIQYF | TRBJ2-4 | TRBV4-1 | NA | NA
TGTGCCAGCAGCTTCGGACAGCAAGAGACCCAGTACTTC | CASSFGQQETQYF | TRBJ2-5 | TRBV5-6 | NA | NA
TGTGCCAGCTCGCTGGACTTGGCCTATGGCTACACCTTC | CASSLDLAYGYTF | TRBJ1-2 | TRBV18 | NA | NA
TGTGCCAGCAGTTACACTGAAGCTTTCTTT | CASSYTEAFF | TRBJ1-1 | TRBV28 | NA | NA
TGTGCCAGCAGCTACAGGGACAGCCCCTACAATGAGCAGTTCTTC | CASSYRDSPYNEQFF | TRBJ2-1 | TRBV11-3 | NA | TRBD1
TGTGCCAGCAGTTTTTCACAGGCATCATTTTGGGATACGCAGTATTTT | CASSFSQASFWDTQYF | TRBJ2-3 | TRBV27 | NA | NA
TGTGCCAGCAGTTCAGCGACTAGCGGGGGGGATTGGACCGGGGAGCTGTTTTTT | CASSSATSGGDWTGELFF | TRBJ2-2 | TRBV6-2/TRBV6-3 | NA | TRBD2
TGCGCCAGCAGCCAGGCAGGTGGGGCTTACAATGAGCAGTTCTTC | CASSQAGGAYNEQFF | TRBJ2-1 | TRBV4-3 | NA | NA
TGCAGCGTTGAGTCAGGTTACGAGCAGTACTTC | CSVESGYEQYF | TRBJ2-7 | TRBV29-1 | few | NA
TGTGCCAGTAGTTCCTCGGGACAGGGTGACACCGGGGAGCTGTTTTTT | CASSSSGQGDTGELFF | TRBJ2-2 | TRBV19 | NA | TRBD1
TGCAGTGCTAGAGGGGGCTACGAGCAGTACTTC | CSARGGYEQYF | TRBJ2-7 | TRBV20-1 | NA | NA
TGTGCCAGTAGTATAGTGGCAGGGGGAGTTTCCCAGCATTTT | CASSIVAGGVSQHF | TRBJ1-5 | TRBV19 | NA | TRBD1
TGTGCCACCAGTGATCCCGGGACAGGGAGGGATGAGCAGTTCTTC | CATSDPGTGRDEQFF | TRBJ2-1 | TRBV24-1 | once | TRBD1
TGTGCCACCTCAGCGGGGGTCACAGATACGCAGTATTTT | CATSAGVTDTQYF | TRBJ2-3 | TRBV24-1 | NA | TRBD2